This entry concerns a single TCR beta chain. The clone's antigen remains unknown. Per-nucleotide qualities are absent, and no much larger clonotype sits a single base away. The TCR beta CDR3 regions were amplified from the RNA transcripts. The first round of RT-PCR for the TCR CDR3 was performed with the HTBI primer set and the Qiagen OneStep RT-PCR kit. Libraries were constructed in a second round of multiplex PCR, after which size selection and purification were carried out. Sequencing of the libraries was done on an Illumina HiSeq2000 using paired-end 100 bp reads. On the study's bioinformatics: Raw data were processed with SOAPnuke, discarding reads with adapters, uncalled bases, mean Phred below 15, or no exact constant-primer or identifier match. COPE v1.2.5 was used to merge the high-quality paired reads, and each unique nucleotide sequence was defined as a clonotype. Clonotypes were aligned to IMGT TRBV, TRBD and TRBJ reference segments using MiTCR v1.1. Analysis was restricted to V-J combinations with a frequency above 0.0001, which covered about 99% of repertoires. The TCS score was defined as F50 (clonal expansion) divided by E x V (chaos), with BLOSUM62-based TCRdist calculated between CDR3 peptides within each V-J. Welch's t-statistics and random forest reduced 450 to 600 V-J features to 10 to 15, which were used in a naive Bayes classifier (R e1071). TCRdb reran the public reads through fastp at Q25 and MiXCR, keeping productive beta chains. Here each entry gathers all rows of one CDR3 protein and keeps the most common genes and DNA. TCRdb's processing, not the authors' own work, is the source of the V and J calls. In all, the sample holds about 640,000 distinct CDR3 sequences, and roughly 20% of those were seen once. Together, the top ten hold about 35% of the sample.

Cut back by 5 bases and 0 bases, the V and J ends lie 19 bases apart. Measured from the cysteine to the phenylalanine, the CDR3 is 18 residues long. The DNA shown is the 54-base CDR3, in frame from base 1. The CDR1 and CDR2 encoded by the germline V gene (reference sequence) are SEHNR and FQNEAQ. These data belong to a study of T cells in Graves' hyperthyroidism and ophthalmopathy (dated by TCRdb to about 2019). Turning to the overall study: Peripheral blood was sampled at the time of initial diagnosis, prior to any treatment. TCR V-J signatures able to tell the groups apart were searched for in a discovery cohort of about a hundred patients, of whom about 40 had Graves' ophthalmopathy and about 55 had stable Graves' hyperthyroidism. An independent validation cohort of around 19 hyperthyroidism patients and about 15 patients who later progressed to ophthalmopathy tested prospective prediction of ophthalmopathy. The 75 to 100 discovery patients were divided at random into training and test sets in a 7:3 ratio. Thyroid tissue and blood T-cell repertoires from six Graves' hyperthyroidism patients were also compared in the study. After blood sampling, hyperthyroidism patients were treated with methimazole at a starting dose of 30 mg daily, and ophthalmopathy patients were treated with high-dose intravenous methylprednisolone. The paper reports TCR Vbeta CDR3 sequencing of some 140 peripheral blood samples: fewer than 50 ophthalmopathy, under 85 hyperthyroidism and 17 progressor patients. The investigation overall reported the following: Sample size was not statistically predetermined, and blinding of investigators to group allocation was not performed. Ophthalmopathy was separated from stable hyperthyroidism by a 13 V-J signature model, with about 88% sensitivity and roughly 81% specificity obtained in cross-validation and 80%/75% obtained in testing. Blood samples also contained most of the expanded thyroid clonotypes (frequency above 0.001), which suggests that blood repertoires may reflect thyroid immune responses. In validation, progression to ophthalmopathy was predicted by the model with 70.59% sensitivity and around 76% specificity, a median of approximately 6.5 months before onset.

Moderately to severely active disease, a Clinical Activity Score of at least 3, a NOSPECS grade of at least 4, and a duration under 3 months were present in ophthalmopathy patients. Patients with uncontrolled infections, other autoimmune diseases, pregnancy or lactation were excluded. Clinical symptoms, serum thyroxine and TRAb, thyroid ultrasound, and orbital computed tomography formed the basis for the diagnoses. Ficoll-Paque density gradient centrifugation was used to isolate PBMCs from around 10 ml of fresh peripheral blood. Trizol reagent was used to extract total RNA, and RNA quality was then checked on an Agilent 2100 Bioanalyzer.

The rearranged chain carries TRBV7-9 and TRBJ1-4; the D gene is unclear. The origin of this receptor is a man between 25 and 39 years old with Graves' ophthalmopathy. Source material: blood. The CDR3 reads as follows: CASSPPAGPSSTNEKLFF. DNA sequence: TGTGCCAGCAGCCCACCGGCAGGTCCCTCCTCAACTAATGAAAAACTGTTTTTT. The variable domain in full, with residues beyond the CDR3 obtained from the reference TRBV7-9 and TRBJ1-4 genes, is DTGVSQNPRHKITKRGQNVTFRCDPISEHNRLYWYRQTLGQGPEFLTYFQNEAQLEKSRLLSDRFSAERPKGSFSTLEIQRTEQGDSAMYLCASSPPAGPSSTNEKLFFGSGTQLSVL.